The clone carrying this T cell receptor (beta chain) was found a few times. What it binds is unknown. The CDR3 is 17 amino acids. Trimming left V 2 bases short and J 7 bases short, with 24 bases between. Germline loops: CDR1 SGDLS, CDR2 YYNGEE. These data come from a study of blood T cells in healthy people across ages. Study findings and constraints: Across the age range, TCR beta diversity per million T cells fell in a roughly linear way.

A sample-barcoded 5' primer and a J-beta primer mix were used in a second PCR of roughly 7 to 12 cycles. TCRdb reprocessed the 5' RACE reads via MiXCR and lists one record per CDR3 protein. This table holds 600,000 to 850,000 distinct CDR3 sequences, 20% to 25% found once. The sample was also reused in another study, on T cells of mothers and their children. Turning to that study: Samples were obtained from a few healthy Caucasian mothers and their six children. Addition of sample barcodes and 2-4 random nucleotides occurred through the M1S primer of the second PCR. Across the analysis, no persistent microchimeric T cell clones were detected.

The clonotype was recovered from a boy aged 5 to 17 in good health. The chain couples TRBV9 to TRBJ2-5; no definite D call. Sequenced input: blood. CDR3: CASSVSVGSIVEGTQYF. The CDR3 DNA is TGTGCCAGCAGCGTCTCAGTCGGGTCAATCGTAGAAGGGACCCAGTACTTC.